The clone carrying this TCR beta chain was seen many times. Its target is not known. A single record per CDR3 protein comes from TCRdb applying MiXCR to the 5' RACE reads. Of 60,000 to 75,000 distinct CDR3 sequences in the sample, approximately 7% were seen once. This record comes from a study of T cells after yellow fever vaccination. Study outcomes and limitations: Clonotypes shared by both compartments, CD4 and CD8, made up a small share. Among primary-vaccination clones, most reappeared after the booster, at about 95% for CD4 and approximately 90% for CD8.

This CDR3 spans 14 amino acids. The germline V gene has CDR1 SEHNR and CDR2 FQNEAQ (reference sequence). Trimming at V came to 5 bases and at J to 2 bases, leaving 5 bases not matched to a gene. The receptor was derived from a man younger than 35 who received the YFV17D yellow fever vaccine. J is TRBJ2-5 and V is TRBV7-9; 7 positions agree with TRBD2. This material consisted of CD8+ T cells sorted from PBMCs, taken around 45 days after the first yellow fever vaccination. DNA for the CDR3: TGTGCCAGCAGCGCCGGGACTATACAAGAGACCCAGTACTTC. Translating gives CASSAGTIQETQYF.